A selection of T cell receptor beta chains follows, all from one sample in a study of cytomegalovirus exposure and HLA in healthy donors. Sequencing used immunoSEQ multiplex PCR; TCRdb keeps in-frame clones, though not all of them. The sample has roughly 150,000 clones, about three quarters seen once; the top ten hold about 10%. Sequencing input: PBMCs. These receptors were collected from a man younger than 40 in good health and CMV-seropositive. CDR3s include the opening cysteine and the closing phenylalanine or tryptophan. Fields, in order: D gene, clone size, J gene, CDR3 length, V gene, CDR3 DNA, CDR3 protein. The D gene is left open where the match is weak. Clone sizes are given selectively: once, few, many, or a class where the clone is expanded.

>TRBD1|.|TRBJ1-1|15|TRBV15
TGTGCCACCAGCAGAGGGGGACAGAGGGACACTGAAGCTTTCTTT
CATSRGGQRDTEAFF
>.|.|TRBJ2-2|15|TRBV27
TGTGCCAGCACCAGGGTAGGGGCGCTCACCGGGGAGCTGTTTTTT
CASTRVGALTGELFF
>.|.|TRBJ2-7|11|TRBV19
TGTGCCGCAGGACAACCCTACGAGCAGTACTTC
CAAGQPYEQYF
>TRBD2|.|TRBJ2-2|14|TRBV2
TGTGCCAGCAGTTTGAGCGGGAGCACCGGGGCGCTGTTTTTT
CASSLSGSTGALFF
>.|.|TRBJ2-1|14|TRBV7-8
TGTGCCAGCAGCTCCTTATGGGGGCGAAATGAGCAGTTCTTC
CASSSLWGRNEQFF
>.|.|TRBJ2-3|18|TRBV6-1
TGTGCCAGCAGTGAATACCCCTCGGGTTCGTTCAAACAAGATACGCAGTATTTT
CASSEYPSGSFKQDTQYF
>.|.|TRBJ2-1|14|TRBV29-1
TGCAGCGTTGGTCCCTATGGCTCCTACAATGAGCAGTTCTTC
CSVGPYGSYNEQFF
>.|.|TRBJ2-7|16|TRBV5-1
TGCGCCAGCAGCTTTGGCCTTGGACTTTCGGGCTACGAGCAGTACTTC
CASSFGLGLSGYEQYF
>.|.|TRBJ2-2|12|TRBV10-3
TGTGCCATCAGTGATCCGGGCGGGGAGCTGTTTTTT
CAISDPGGELFF
>.|.|TRBJ2-1|13|TRBV25-1
TGTGCCAGCAGCAAGCCGGGGTACAATGAGCAGTTCTTC
CASSKPGYNEQFF
>.|.|TRBJ2-3|14|TRBV5-8
TGTGCCAGCAGCAACCCCGGGGGCACAGATACGCAGTATTTT
CASSNPGGTDTQYF
>.|.|TRBJ2-1|15|TRBV21-1
TGTGCCAGCAGAGAAACTAGCGGGGGAGACAATGAGCAGTTCTTC
CASRETSGGDNEQFF
>TRBD2|once|TRBJ2-3|18|TRBV12-5
TGTGCTAGTGGTCCCTTCACGGGACTACCTCGTGGCACAGATACGCAGTATTTT
CASGPFTGLPRGTDTQYF
>.|few|TRBJ2-7|13|TRBV5-1
TGCGCCAGCAGCTTGGACAGGCCCTACGAGCAGTACTTC
CASSLDRPYEQYF
>.|once|TRBJ2-2|12|TRBV2
TGTGCCAGGGCGGCCGCATCCGGGGAGCTGTTTTTT
CARAAASGELFF
>.|once|TRBJ2-7|13|TRBV2
TGTGCCAGCAGTGGGGGGACATTTGACGAGCAGTACTTC
CASSGGTFDEQYF
>.|.|TRBJ2-3|15|TRBV25-1
TGTGCCAGCAGTGAGACGCAGGACTACACAGATACGCAGTATTTT
CASSETQDYTDTQYF
>.|.|TRBJ1-2|14|TRBV28
TGTGCCAGCAGTTACCGGGACACTCGTAGGGGCTACACCTTC
CASSYRDTRRGYTF
>TRBD2|.|TRBJ2-1|18|TRBV7-6
TGTGCCAGCAGCTTCGATCGGACTAGCGGGTCCCCCTACAATGAGCAGTTCTTC
CASSFDRTSGSPYNEQFF
>.|few|TRBJ2-4|17|TRBV15
TGTGCCACCAGCAGAGGCTCAGGGGGGACGGCCAAAAACATTCAGTACTTC
CATSRGSGGTAKNIQYF
>TRBD1|.|TRBJ2-7|13|TRBV25-1
TGTGCCAGCAGTGTTGACAGGGCCCACGAGCAGTACTTC
CASSVDRAHEQYF
>.|once|TRBJ1-2|11|TRBV28
TGTGCCAGCAGTTCAGGGTATGGCTACACCTTC
CASSSGYGYTF
>.|.|TRBJ1-2|14|TRBV7-6
TGTGCCAGCGCCCCCTCGGTGGAGGGCTATGGCTACACCTTC
CASAPSVEGYGYTF
>.|.|TRBJ2-3|15|TRBV7-8
TGTGCCAGCAGCTTAGGTACCGCGGGAACAGATACGCAGTATTTT
CASSLGTAGTDTQYF
>TRBD1|.|TRBJ1-4|13|TRBV30
TGTGCCTGGAGTGCCATCGACAGGGCCAAACTGTTTTTT
CAWSAIDRAKLFF
>.|.|TRBJ2-2|15|TRBV10-3
TGTGCCATCAGTCCTGGGGTTGCCGGGGCCGGGGAGCTGTTTTTT
CAISPGVAGAGELFF
>TRBD2|.|TRBJ2-7|16|TRBV9
TGTGCCAGCAGCGTACTTGCTAGCGGGAGTCTTGGCGAGCAGTACTTC
CASSVLASGSLGEQYF
>.|.|TRBJ2-7|15|TRBV27
TGTGCCAGCAGTTGGACTCTCTCTAGCTCCTACGAGCAGTACTTC
CASSWTLSSSYEQYF
>.|.|TRBJ1-1|14|TRBV29-1
TGCAGCGTTGAAGATCTTGGGGCCGGCACTGAAGCTTTCTTT
CSVEDLGAGTEAFF
>TRBD1|.|TRBJ1-1|14|TRBV5-1
TGCGCCAGCAGCGATCGGACAGGGGGCGAATTGGGTTTCTTT
CASSDRTGGELGFF
>.|.|TRBJ1-4|13|TRBV11-2
TGTGCCAGCAGCTTCCAAGAGGCTGAAAAACTGTTTTTT
CASSFQEAEKLFF
>.|.|TRBJ2-7|14|TRBV7-8
TGTGCCAGCAGCGCCAGGGAAACCTCCTACGAGCAGTACTTC
CASSARETSYEQYF
>TRBD2|once|TRBJ2-7|15|TRBV13
TGTGCCAGCAGCTTAGGCCCAGCGGGGGGGAAAAACCAGTACTTC
CASSLGPAGGKNQYF
>.|.|TRBJ2-5|15|TRBV10-3
TGTGCCATCAGTGAGTCGGCAGGGGCGATCGAGACCCAGTACTTC
CAISESAGAIETQYF
>.|.|TRBJ1-5|12|TRBV28
TGTGCCAGCGGGACTAGCTATCAGCCCCAGCATTTT
CASGTSYQPQHF
>.|.|TRBJ2-6|14|TRBV9
TGTGCCAGCAGCGAGAGCTCTGGGGCCAACGTCCTGACTTTC
CASSESSGANVLTF
>TRBD2|.|TRBJ2-7|16|TRBV27
TGTGCCAGCAGTTTGGCTAGCGGGAGAGGAGCCTACGAGCAGTACTTC
CASSLASGRGAYEQYF
>TRBD1|few|TRBJ1-4|15|TRBV9
TGTGCCAGCAGCGGGGGACAACAGGGGAATGAAAAACTGTTTTTT
CASSGGQQGNEKLFF
>TRBD2|few|TRBJ2-2|17|TRBV9
TGTGCCAGCAGCGTATTTCCGACTAGCCGACCGTCCGGGGAGCTGTTTTTT
CASSVFPTSRPSGELFF
>TRBD2|.|TRBJ2-1|17|TRBV7-9
TGTGCCAGCAGCACACAATGGCGGGAGGGCCCCTACAATGAGCAGTTCTTC
CASSTQWREGPYNEQFF
>.|.|TRBJ1-1|14|TRBV28
TGTGCCAGCTCCCATCGGGGGGTGTGGACTGAAGCTTTCTTT
CASSHRGVWTEAFF
>.|.|TRBJ2-7|13|TRBV28
TGTGCCAGCAGTTTACCCCAGGGCTCTCGGCAGTACTTC
CASSLPQGSRQYF
>.|.|TRBJ2-5|14|TRBV5-1
TGCGCCAGCAGCAAGACAGAGTACCAAGAGACCCAGTACTTC
CASSKTEYQETQYF
>.|.|TRBJ2-1|15|TRBV7-2
TGTGCCAGCAGCTTCGGCGGGGCCCTCTACAATGAGCAGTTCTTC
CASSFGGALYNEQFF
>.|.|TRBJ2-1|15|TRBV5-6
TGTGCCAGCAGCTTGGATACAGTCTCCTACAATGAGCAGTTCTTC
CASSLDTVSYNEQFF
>.|few|TRBJ1-5|16|TRBV19
TGTGCCAGTAGTATAGAGGGGAGGGGAAGCAATCAGCCCCAGCATTTT
CASSIEGRGSNQPQHF
>.|.|TRBJ2-1|19|TRBV19
TGTGCCAGTAGTATGCGGTCATCCGGAGGCATAGGCTCCTACAATGAGCAGTTCTTC
CASSMRSSGGIGSYNEQFF
>.|.|TRBJ2-1|14|TRBV9
TGTGCCAGCAGCGTAGTTGGCTTCAACAATGAGCAGTTCTTC
CASSVVGFNNEQFF
>.|.|TRBJ1-1|12|TRBV7-9
TGTGCCAGCAGCCTAGTCGCGGAGCCCGCTTTCTTT
CASSLVAEPAFF
>.|.|TRBJ2-3|13|TRBV5-6
TGTGCCAGCAGCTTTTCGGAGCGAGATACGCAGTATTTT
CASSFSERDTQYF
>TRBD2|few|TRBJ2-1|16|TRBV5-1
TGCGCCAGCAGCTTGATGGCGGGAGGGCCTGCCGATGAGCAGTTCTTC
CASSLMAGGPADEQFF
>.|.|TRBJ2-3|12|TRBV2
TGTGCCGGAAGGGAGGAAACAGATACGCAGTATTTT
CAGREETDTQYF
>TRBD1|.|TRBJ1-2|13|TRBV28
TGTGCCAGCAGTTCGACAGGGGTCTATGGCTACACCTTC
CASSSTGVYGYTF
>.|.|TRBJ2-7|12|TRBV28
TGTGCCAGCACCCCCACCCAAGGGGGGGCGTACTTC
CASTPTQGGAYF
>TRBD1|.|TRBJ1-6|14|TRBV5-4
TGTGCCAGCAGCCGCGACAGGGATAATTCACCCCTCCACTTT
CASSRDRDNSPLHF
>TRBD1|.|TRBJ2-1|14|TRBV2
TGTGCCAGCACGGGACAGGGGGCGCGAAATAAGCAGTTCTTC
CASTGQGARNKQFF
>TRBD1|.|TRBJ1-2|13|TRBV10-1
TGCGCCAGCAGTCCGGACAGGATCTATGGCTACACCTTC
CASSPDRIYGYTF